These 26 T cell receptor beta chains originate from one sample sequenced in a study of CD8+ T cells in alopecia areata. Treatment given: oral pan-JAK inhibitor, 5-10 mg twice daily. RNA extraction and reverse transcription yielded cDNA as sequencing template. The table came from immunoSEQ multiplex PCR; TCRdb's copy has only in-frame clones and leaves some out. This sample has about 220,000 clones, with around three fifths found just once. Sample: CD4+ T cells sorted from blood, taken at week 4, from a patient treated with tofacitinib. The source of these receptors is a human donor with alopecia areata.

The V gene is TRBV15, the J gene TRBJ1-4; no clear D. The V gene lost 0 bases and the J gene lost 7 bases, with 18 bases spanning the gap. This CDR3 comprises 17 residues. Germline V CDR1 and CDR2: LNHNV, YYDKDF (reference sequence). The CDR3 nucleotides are TGTGCCACCAGCAGAGATCCTGGGTCGTATGAGGGTGAAAAACTGTTTTTT. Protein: CATSRDPGSYEGEKLFF.

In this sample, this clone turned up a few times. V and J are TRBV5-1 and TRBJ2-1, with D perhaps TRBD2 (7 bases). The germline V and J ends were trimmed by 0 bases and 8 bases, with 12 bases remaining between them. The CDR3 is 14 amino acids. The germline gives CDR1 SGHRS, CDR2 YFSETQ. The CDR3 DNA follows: TGCGCCAGCAGCTTGGTTAGGGGGGGAGATGAGCAGTTCTTC. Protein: CASSLVRGGDEQFF.

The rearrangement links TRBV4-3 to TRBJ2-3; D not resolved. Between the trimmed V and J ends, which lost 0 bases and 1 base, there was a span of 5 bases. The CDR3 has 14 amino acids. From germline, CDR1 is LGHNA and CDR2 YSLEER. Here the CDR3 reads CASSQDRRTDTQYF. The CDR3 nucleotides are TGCGCCAGCAGCCAAGACAGGCGCACAGATACGCAGTATTTT.

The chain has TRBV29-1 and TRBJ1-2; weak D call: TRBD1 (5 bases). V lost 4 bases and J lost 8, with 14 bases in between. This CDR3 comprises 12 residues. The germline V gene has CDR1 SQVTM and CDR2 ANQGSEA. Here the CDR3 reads CSVVQGGGGYTF. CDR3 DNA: TGCAGCGTTGTGCAGGGTGGAGGGGGCTACACCTTC.

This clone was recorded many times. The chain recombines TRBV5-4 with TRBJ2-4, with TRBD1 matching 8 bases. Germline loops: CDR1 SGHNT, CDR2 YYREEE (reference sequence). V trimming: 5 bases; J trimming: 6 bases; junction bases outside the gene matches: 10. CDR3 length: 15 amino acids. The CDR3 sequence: CASSRRDRSGNIQYF. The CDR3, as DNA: TGTGCCAGCAGTCGCCGGGACAGGTCAGGAAACATTCAGTACTTC.

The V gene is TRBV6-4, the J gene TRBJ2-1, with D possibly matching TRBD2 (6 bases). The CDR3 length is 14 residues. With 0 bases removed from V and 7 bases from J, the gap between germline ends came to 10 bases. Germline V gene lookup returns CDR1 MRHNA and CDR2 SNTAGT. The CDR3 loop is CASSDSGGVNEQFF. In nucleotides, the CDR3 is TGTGCCAGCAGTGACTCAGGAGGGGTTAATGAGCAGTTCTTC.

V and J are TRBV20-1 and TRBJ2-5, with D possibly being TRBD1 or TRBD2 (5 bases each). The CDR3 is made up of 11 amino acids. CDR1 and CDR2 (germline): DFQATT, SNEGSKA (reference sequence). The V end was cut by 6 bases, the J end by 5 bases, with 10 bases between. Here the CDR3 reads CSAGDGETQYF. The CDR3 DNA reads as TGCAGTGCCGGGGACGGGGAGACCCAGTACTTC.

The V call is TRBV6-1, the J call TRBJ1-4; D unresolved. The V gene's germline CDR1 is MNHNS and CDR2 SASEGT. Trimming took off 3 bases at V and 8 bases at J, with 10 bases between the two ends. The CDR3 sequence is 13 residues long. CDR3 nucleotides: TGTGCCAGCAGTGACCTCGCGGAGGAAAAACTGTTTTTT. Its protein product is CASSDLAEEKLFF.

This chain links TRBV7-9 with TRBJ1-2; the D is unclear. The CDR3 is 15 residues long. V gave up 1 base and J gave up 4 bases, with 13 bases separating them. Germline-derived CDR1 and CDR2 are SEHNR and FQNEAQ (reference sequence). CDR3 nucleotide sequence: TGTGCCAGCAGCTTAGACGGGAGCCCTAGCTATGGCTACACCTTC. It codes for CASSLDGSPSYGYTF.

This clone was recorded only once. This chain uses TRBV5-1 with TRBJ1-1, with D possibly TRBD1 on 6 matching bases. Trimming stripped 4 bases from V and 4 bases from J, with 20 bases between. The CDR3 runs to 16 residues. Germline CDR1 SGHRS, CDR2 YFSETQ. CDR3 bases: TGCGCCAGCAGCCCAAGGGTGTTTACAGGGTTCACTGAAGCTTTCTTT. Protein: CASSPRVFTGFTEAFF.

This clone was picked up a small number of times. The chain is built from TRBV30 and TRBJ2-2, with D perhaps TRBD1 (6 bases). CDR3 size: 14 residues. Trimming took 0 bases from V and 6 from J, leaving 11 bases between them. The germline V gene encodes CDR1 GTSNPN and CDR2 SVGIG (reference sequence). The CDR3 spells CAWSVHREAGELFF. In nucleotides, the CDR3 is TGTGCCTGGAGTGTCCACAGGGAAGCCGGGGAGCTGTTTTTT.

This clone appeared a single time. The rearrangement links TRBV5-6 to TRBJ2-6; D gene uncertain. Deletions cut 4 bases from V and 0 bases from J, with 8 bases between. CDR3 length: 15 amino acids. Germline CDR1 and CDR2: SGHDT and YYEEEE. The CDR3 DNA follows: TGTGCCAGCAGCCGAGACCTCTCTGGGGCCAACGTCCTGACTTTC. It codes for CASSRDLSGANVLTF. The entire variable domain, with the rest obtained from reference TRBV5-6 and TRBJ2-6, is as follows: DAGVTQSPTHLIKTRGQQVTLRCSPKSGHDTVSWYQQALGQGPQFIFQYYEEEERQRGNFPDRFSGHQFPNYSSELNVNALLLGDSALYLCASSRDLSGANVLTFGAGSRLTVL.

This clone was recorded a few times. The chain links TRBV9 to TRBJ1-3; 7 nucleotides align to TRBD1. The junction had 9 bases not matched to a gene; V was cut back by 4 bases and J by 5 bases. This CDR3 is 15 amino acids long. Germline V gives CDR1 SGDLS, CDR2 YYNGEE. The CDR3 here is CASSLQGQPRNTIYF. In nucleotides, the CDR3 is TGTGCCAGCAGCCTACAGGGACAGCCGAGAAACACCATATATTTT.

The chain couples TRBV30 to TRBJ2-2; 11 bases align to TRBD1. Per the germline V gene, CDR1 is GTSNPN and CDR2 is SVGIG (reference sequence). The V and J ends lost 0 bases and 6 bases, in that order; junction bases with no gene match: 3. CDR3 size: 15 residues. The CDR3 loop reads CAWSVGTGGPGELFF. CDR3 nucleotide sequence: TGTGCCTGGAGTGTTGGGACAGGGGGTCCCGGGGAGCTGTTTTTT.

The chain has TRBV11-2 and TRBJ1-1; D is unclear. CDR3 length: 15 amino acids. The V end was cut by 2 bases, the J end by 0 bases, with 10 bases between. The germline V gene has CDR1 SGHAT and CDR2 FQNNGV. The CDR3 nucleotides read TGTGCCAGCAGCTTACGAAGAAATTTGAACACTGAAGCTTTCTTT. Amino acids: CASSLRRNLNTEAFF.

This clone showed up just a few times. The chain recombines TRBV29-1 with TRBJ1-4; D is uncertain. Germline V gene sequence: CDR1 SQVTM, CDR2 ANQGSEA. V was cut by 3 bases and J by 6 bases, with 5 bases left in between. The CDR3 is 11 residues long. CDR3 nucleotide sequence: TGCAGCGTTGATAAAGATGAAAAACTGTTTTTT. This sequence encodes CSVDKDEKLFF.

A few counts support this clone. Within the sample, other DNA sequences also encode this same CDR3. The CDR3 protein is CSGRGVNTEAFF. The DNA for the CDR3 is TGCAGCGGCCGAGGAGTGAACACTGAAGCTTTCTTT. The chain joins TRBV29-1 to TRBJ1-1; D remains unclear. The CDR3 covers 12 residues. The V end was cut by 7 bases, the J end by 0 bases, with 9 bases between. Looked up from germline, CDR1 is SQVTM and CDR2 is ANQGSEA.

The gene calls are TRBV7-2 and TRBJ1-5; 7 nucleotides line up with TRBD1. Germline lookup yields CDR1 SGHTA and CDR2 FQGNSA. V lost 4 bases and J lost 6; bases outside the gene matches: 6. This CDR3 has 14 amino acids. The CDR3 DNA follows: TGTGCCAGCAGCTCCCGACAGGGTAGTCAGCCCCAGCATTTT. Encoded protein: CASSSRQGSQPQHF. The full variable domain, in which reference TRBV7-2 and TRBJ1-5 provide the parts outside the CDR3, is GAGVSQSPSNKVTEKGKDVELRCDPISGHTALYWYRQSLGQGLEFLIYFQGNSAPDKSGLPSDRFSAERTGGSVSTLTIQRTQQEDSAVYLCASSSRQGSQPQHFGDGTRLSIL.

This chain's CDR3 is CASSLSSGTDTQYF. The DNA of the CDR3 is TGTGCCAGCAGCTTATCGAGCGGCACAGATACGCAGTATTTT. V usage is TRBV7-7 and J usage is TRBJ2-3; the D is unclear. This CDR3 comprises 14 residues. Trimming removed 2 bases at V and 1 base at J, with 7 bases between. Germline values: CDR1 SSHAT, CDR2 FNYEAQ (reference sequence).

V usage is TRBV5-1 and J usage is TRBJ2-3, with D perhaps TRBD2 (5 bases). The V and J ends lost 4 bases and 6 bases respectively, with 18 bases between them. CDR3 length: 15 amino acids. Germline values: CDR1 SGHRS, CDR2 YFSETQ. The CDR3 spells CASSPSLVRGDTQYF. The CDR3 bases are TGCGCCAGCAGCCCATCCCTCGTACGAGGGGATACGCAGTATTTT.

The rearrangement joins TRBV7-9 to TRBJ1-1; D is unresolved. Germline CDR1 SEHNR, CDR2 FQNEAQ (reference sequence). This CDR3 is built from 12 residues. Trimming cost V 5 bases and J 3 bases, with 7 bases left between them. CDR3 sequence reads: CASSLFHTEAFF. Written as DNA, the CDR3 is TGTGCCAGCAGCCTTTTCCACACTGAAGCTTTCTTT.

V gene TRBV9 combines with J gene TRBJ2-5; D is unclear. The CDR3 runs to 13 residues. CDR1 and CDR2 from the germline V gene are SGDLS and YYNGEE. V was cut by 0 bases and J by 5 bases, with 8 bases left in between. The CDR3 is CASSVGLRETQYF. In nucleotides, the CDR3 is TGTGCCAGCAGCGTAGGCTTGAGGGAGACCCAGTACTTC.

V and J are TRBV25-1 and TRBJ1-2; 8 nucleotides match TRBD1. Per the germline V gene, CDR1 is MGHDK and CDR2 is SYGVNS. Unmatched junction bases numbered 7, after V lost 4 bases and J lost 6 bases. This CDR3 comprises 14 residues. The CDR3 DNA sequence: TGTGCCAGCAGTGCCGGACAGGGTGTTGATGGCTACACCTTC. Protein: CASSAGQGVDGYTF.

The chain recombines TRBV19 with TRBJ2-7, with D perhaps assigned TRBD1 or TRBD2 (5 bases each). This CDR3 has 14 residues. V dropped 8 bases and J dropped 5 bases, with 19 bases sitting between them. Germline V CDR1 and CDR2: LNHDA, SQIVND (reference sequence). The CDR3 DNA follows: TGTGCCAGTGCACTCGGGACCCCGCGAGACGAGCAGTACTTC. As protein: CASALGTPRDEQYF.

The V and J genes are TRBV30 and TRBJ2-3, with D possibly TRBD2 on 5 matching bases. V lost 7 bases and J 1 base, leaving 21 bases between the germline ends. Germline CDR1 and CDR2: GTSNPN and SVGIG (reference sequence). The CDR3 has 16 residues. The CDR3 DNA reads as TGTGCCTCCCACCTCTATCACAGCGGACGCACAGATACGCAGTATTTT. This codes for CASHLYHSGRTDTQYF. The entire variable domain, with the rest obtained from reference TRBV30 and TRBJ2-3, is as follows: SQTIHQWPATLVQPVGSPLSLECTVEGTSNPNLYWYRQAAGRGLQLLFYSVGIGQISSEVPQNLSASRPQDRQFILSSKKLLLSDSGFYLCASHLYHSGRTDTQYFGPGTRLTVL.

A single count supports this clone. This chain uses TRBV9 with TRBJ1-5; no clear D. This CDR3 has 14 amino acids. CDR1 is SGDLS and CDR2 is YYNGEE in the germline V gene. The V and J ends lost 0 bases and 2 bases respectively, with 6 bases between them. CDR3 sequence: CASSVDQGNQPQHF. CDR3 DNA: TGTGCCAGCAGCGTAGACCAGGGCAATCAGCCCCAGCATTTT.